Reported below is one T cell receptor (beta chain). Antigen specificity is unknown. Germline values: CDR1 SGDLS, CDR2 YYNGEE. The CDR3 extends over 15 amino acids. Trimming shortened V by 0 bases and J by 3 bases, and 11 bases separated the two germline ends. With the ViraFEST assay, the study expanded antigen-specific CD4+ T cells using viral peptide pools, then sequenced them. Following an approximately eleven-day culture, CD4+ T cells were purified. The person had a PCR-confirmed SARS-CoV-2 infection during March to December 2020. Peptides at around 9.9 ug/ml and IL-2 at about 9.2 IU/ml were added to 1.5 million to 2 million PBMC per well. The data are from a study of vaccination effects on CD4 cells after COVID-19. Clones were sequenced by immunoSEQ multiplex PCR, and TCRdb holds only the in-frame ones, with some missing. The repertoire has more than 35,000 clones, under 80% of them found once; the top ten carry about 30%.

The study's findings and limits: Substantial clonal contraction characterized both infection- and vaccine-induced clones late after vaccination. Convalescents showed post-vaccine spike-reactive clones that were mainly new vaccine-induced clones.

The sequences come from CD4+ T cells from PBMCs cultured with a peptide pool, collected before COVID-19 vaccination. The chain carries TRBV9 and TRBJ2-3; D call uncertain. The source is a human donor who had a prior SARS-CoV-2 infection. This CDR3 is CASSVVPGSTDTQYF. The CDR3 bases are TGTGCCAGCAGCGTAGTTCCTGGGTCAACAGATACGCAGTATTTT.